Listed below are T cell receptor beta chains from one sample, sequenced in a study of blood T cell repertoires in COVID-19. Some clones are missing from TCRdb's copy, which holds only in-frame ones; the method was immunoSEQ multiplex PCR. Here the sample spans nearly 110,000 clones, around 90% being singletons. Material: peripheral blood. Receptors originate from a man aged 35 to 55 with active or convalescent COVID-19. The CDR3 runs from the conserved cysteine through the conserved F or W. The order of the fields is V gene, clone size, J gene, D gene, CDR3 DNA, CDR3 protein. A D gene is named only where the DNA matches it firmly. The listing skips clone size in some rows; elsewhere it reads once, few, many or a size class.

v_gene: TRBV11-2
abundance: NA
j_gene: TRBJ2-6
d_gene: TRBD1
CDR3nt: TGTGCCAGCAGGCGGGCCGGGACAGCCTCATCTGGGGCCAACGTCCTGACTTTC
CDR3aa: CASRRAGTASSGANVLTF

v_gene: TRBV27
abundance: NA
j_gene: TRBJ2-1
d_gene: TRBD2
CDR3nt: TGTGCCAGCAGTTGGGGAGGGACTAGAGTCAATGAGCAGTTCTTC
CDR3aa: CASSWGGTRVNEQFF

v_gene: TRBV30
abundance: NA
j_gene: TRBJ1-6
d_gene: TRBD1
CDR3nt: TGTGCCTGGAGTGTGGACAGGGGGGTCTCACCCCTCCACTTT
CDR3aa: CAWSVDRGVSPLHF

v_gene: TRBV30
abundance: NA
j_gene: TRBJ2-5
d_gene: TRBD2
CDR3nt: TGTGCCTGGAGTCAGGGCTTAGCGGGAGAGACCCAGTACTTC
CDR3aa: CAWSQGLAGETQYF

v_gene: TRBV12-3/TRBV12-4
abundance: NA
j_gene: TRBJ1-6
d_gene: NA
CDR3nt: TGTGCCAGCAGTTCAGGATCTTCACCCCTCCACTTT
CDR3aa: CASSSGSSPLHF

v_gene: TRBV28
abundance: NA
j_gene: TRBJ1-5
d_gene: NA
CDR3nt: TGTGCCAGCACCACGGGAGCCTTTAGCAATCAGCCCCAGCATTTT
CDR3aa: CASTTGAFSNQPQHF

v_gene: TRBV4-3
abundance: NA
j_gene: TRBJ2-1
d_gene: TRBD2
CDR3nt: TGCGCCAGCAGCCCCAACCCCCCCGGAGCGGGAGTATCGCGTGAGCAGTTCTTC
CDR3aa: CASSPNPPGAGVSREQFF

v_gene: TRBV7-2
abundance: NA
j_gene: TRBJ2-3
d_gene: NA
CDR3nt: TGTGCCAGCAGCTCCAGACAGTGGGATACGCAGTATTTT
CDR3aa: CASSSRQWDTQYF

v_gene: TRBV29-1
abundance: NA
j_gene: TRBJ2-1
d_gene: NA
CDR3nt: TGCAGCGTTTTGGCGGGACAGGGCGACGGGACTAGCTACTACAATGAGCAGTTCTTC
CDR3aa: CSVLAGQGDGTSYYNEQFF

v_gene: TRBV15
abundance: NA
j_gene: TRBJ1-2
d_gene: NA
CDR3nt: TGTGCCACCAGCAGGTCCCGGGGGAATAACTATGGCTACACCTTC
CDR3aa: CATSRSRGNNYGYTF

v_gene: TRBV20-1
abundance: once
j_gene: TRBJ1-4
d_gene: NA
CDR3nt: TGCAGTGGACACAGGAATGAAAAACTGTTTTTT
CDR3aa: CSGHRNEKLFF

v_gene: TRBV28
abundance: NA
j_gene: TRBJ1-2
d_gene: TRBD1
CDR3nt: TGTGCCAGCAGTTTAACAGGGGGATATTTTGGCTACACCTTC
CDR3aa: CASSLTGGYFGYTF

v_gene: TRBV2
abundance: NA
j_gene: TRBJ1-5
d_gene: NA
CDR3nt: TGTGCCAGCACCTTGACAGGAAGCAATCAGCCCCAGCATTTT
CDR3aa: CASTLTGSNQPQHF

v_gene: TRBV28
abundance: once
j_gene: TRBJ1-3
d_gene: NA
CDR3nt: TGTGCCAGCAGGCCACATTATACTACCGCCTCTGGAAACACCATATATTTT
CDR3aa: CASRPHYTTASGNTIYF

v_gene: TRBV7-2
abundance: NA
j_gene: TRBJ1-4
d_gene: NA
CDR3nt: TGTGCCAGCAGCGTGGGAAGGGGGTGGACTAATGAAAAACTGTTTTTT
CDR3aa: CASSVGRGWTNEKLFF

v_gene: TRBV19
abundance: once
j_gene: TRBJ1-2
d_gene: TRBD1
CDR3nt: TGTGCCAGTAGTTTATGGACAGGGGTGGGTGGCTACACCTTC
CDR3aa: CASSLWTGVGGYTF

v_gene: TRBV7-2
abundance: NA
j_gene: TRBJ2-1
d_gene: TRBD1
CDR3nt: TGTGCCAGCAGCCCGGGACAGGGCTTGGGGTCCTACAATGAGCAGTTCTTC
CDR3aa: CASSPGQGLGSYNEQFF

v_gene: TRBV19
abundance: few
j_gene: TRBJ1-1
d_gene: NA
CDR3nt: TGTGCCAGTAGAATGGGGGGTCGGGACACTGAAGCTTTCTTT
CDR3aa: CASRMGGRDTEAFF

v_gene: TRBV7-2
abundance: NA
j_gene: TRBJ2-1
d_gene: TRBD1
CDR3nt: TGTGCCAGCAGCTTGGACAGGGGATCTGAGCAGTTCTTC
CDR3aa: CASSLDRGSEQFF

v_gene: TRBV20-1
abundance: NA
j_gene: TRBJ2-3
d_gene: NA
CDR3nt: TGCAGTGCTAGTCAGACAACAGATACGCAGTATTTT
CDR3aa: CSASQTTDTQYF

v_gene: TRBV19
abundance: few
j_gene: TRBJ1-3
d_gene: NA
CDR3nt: TGTGCCAGTAGTTCACAGATCTCTGGAAACACCATATATTTT
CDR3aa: CASSSQISGNTIYF

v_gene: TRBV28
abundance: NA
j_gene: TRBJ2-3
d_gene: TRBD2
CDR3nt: TGTGCCAGCAGTTCGGGACTAGCCACAGATACGCAGTATTTT
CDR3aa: CASSSGLATDTQYF

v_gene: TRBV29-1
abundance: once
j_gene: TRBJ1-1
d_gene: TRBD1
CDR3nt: TGCAGCGTTTCAAGGACAGGGGGTAAAGAAGCTTTCTTT
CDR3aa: CSVSRTGGKEAFF

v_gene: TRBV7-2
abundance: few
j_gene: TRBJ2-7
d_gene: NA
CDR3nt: TGTGCCAGCAGCTTAGGGGGCAGCCTTAACGAGCAGTACTTC
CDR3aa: CASSLGGSLNEQYF

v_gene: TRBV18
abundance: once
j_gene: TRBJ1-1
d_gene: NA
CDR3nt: TGTGCCAGCTCACCGATCGAGGTCGGGACTGAAGCTTTCTTT
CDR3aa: CASSPIEVGTEAFF

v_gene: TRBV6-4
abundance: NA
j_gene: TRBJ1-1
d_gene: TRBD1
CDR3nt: TGTGCCAGCAGTTACTGGGACAGGCGATCTGAGGGGAACACTGAAGCTTTCTTT
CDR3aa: CASSYWDRRSEGNTEAFF

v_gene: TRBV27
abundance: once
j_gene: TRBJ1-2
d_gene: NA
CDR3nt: TGTGCCAGCAGTCCCCCGGGGGGGATGAACTATGGCTACACCTTC
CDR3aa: CASSPPGGMNYGYTF

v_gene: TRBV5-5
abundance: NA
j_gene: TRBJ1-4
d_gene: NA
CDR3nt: TGTGCCAGCAGCTTGAGTGACAGTCGGCAAACAGATGAAAAACTGTTTTTT
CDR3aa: CASSLSDSRQTDEKLFF